The entry below gives a single T cell receptor beta chain sequence along with its context. Its antigen has not been determined. Within one base of it there is no much larger clone, and no base qualities were kept. This sample stems from a study of blood T cell repertoires in COVID-19 (dated by TCRdb to about 2020). General notes on the study: The collaborator samples originated in the United States, Italy and Spain and spanned the acute and convalescent phases of COVID-19. The material from the prospective study consisted of cDNA or gDNA derived from T cells, B-cell-depleted T cells, or PBMCs. Subjects who had been exposed to COVID-19, were actively infected with it, or had recovered from it provided the deeply sampled blood TCRbeta repertoires that made up the dataset. A freely available public database, intended as a resource for researchers studying the immune response to SARS-CoV-2, is where the repertoires were released. Samples were obtained from the ongoing ImmuneRACE study (first 160 participants) and from some 1,200 subjects provided by 6 global collaborators. Sample metadata almost always included a de-identified subject ID, COVID-19 status, age in years and sex. Where HLA class I and class II types were available, the types were taken from metadata supplied by the sample provider, not from assay-based typing. What the research found in general, with its limitations: How much clinical and demographic metadata was included differed by source and by participant, and the metadata was provided uncurated.

Samples from volunteer blood donors who had recovered from COVID-19 were contributed by a second Seattle source. The collaborating institutions used their own protocols to collect whole blood in K2EDTA tubes. Collaborator samples were shipped for TCRbeta analysis as frozen whole blood, isolated PBMCs, or DNA extracted from either sample type. TCRbeta CDR3 regions were amplified from genomic DNA using the immunoSEQ Assay, a bias-controlled multiplex PCR. The study's own analysis went as follows. The number of nucleated cells in each sample was estimated from the amplification of reference gene primers within the assay. Sequence reads were collapsed and filtered to measure the absolute abundance of every unique TCRbeta CDR3 rearrangement. For each sample, productive Simpson clonality was calculated by taking the square root of Simpson's diversity index across productive rearrangements. TCRdb took this table from immuneACCESS and kept in-frame rearrangements with V and J called. Such tables lack part of the clones; where checked against another copy, unresolved V genes explain under half of the gap, and the rest is unexplained. Clone size and V and J calls were adopted from that table, with D and trimming inferred from the DNA. The sample has approximately 240,000 clones on record, 84% of them singletons. The ten biggest clones cover approximately 3% of the sample.

The specimen sequenced was peripheral blood. The sequence was obtained from a woman in her 30s who had recovered from COVID-19.

The CDR3 reads as follows: CATSSGGRADTEAFF. In nucleotides, the sequence is TGTGCCACCTCTTCCGGGGGGAGGGCGGACACTGAAGCTTTCTTT. In this chain, TRBV19 is recombined with TRBJ1-1; the D gene is possibly TRBD1, with 5 bases matching. The CDR3 numbers 15 residues from cysteine through phenylalanine. Only the CDR3 DNA is retained, 45 bases long and in frame from the first base. In the germline V gene (reference sequence), CDR1 corresponds to LNHDA and CDR2 to SQIVND. V drops 10 bases and J drops 3 bases, leaving 21 bases in between.